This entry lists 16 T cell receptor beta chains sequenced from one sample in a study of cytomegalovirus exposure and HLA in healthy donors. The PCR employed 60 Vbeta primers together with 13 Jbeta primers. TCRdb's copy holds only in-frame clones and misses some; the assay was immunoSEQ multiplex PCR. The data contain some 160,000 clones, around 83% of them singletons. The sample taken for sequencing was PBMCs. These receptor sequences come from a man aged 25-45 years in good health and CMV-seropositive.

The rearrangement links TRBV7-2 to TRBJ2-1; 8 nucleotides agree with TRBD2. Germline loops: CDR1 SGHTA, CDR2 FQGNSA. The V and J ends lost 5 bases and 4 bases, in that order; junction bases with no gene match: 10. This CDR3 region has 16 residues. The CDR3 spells CASSPGGEGDYNEQFF. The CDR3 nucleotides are TGTGCCAGCAGCCCGGGGGGGGAAGGAGATTACAATGAGCAGTTCTTC.

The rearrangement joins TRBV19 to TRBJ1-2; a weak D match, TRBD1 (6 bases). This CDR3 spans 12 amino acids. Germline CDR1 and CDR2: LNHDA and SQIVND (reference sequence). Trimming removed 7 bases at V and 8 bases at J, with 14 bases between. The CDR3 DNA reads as TGTGCCAGTACCGCAGGGGCAGGGGGCTACACCTTC. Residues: CASTAGAGGYTF.

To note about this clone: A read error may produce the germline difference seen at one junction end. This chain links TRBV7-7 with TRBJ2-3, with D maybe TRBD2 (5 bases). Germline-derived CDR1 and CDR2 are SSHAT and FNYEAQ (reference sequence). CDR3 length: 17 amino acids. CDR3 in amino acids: CASSTRDIGLGTDTQYF. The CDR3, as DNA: TGTGCTAGCAGCACCCGGGATATAGGGCTGGGGACAGATACGCAGTATTTT.

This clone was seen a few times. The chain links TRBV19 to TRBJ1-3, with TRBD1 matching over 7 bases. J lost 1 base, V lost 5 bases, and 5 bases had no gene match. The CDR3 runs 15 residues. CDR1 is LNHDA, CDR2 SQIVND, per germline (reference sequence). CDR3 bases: TGTGCCAGTAGTCACGGGACAGTATCTGGAAACACCATATATTTT. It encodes CASSHGTVSGNTIYF.

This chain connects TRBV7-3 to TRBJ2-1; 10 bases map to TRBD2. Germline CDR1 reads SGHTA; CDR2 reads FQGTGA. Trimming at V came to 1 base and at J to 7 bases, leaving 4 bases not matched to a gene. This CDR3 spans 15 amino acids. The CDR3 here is CASSLRASGSNEQFF. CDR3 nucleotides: TGTGCCAGCAGCTTAAGGGCTAGCGGGAGTAATGAGCAGTTCTTC.

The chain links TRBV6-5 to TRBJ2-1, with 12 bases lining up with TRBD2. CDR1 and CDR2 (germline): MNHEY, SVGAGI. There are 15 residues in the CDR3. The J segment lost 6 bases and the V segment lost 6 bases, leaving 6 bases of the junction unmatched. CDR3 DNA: TGTGCCAGCAGACGTACACTAGCGGGAGGCAATGAGCAGTTCTTC. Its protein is CASRRTLAGGNEQFF.

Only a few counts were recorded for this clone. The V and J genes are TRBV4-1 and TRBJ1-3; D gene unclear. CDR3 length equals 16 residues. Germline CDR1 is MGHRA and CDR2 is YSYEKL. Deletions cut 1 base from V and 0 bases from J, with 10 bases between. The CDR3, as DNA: TGCGCCAGCAGCCAAGGTCCACGGGGCTCTGGAAACACCATATATTTT. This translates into CASSQGPRGSGNTIYF.

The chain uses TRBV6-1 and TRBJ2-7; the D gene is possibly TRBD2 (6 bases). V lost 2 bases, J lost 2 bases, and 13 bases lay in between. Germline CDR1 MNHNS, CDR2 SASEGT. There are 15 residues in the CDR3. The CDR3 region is CASSERGGNTYEQYF. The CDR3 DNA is TGTGCCAGCAGTGAACGAGGAGGGAATACCTACGAGCAGTACTTC.

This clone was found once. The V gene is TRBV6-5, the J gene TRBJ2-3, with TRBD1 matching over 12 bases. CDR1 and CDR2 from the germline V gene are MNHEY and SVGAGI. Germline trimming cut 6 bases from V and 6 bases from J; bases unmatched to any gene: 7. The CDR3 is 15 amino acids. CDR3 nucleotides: TGTGCCAGCAGGACCCGGGACAGGGGGCGGGATACGCAGTATTTT. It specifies CASRTRDRGRDTQYF.

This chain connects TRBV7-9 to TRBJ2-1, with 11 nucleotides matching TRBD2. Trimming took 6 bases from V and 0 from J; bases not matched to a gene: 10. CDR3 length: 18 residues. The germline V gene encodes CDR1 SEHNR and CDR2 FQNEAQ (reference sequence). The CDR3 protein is CASRSIRTSGSSYNEQFF. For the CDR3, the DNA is TGTGCCAGCAGGTCCATCAGAACTAGCGGGAGCTCCTACAATGAGCAGTTCTTC.

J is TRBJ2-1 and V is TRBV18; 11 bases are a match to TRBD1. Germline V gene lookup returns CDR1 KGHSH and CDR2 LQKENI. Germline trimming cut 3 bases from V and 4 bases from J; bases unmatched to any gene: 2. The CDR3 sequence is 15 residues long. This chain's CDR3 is CASSPDRGQYNEQFF. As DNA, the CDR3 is TGTGCCAGCTCACCGGACAGGGGGCAGTACAATGAGCAGTTCTTC.

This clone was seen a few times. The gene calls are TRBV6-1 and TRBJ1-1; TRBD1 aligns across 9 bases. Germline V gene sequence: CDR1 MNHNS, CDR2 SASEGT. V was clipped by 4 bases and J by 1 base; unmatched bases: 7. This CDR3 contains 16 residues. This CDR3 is CASSGHRGQGNTEAFF. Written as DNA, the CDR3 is TGTGCCAGCAGTGGGCACCGGGGACAGGGGAACACTGAAGCTTTCTTT.

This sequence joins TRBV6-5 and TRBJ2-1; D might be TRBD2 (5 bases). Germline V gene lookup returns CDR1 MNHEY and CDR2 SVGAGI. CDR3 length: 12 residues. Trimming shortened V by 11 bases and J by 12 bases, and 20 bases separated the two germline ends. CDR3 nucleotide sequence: TGTGCCGCCCAGACTCTAGCCGGAGGGCAGTTCTTC. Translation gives CAAQTLAGGQFF.

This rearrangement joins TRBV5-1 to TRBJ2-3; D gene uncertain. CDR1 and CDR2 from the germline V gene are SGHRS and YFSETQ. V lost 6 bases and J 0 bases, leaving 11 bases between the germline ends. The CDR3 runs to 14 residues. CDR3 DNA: TGCGCCAGCACCCCGAGCACTAGCACAGATACGCAGTATTTT. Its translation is CASTPSTSTDTQYF.

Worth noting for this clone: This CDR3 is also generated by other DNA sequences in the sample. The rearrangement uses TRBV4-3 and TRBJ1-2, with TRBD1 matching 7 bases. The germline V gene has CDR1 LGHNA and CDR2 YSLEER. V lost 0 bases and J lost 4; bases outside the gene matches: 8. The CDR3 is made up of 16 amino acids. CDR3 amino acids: CASSQDATGLPYGYTF. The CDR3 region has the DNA TGCGCCAGCAGCCAAGATGCGACAGGGCTCCCCTATGGCTACACCTTC.

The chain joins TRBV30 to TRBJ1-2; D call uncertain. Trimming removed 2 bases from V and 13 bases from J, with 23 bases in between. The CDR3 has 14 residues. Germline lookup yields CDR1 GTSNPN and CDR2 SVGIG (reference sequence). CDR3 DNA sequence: TGTGCCTGGAGTAGTAGGAGTCGGTTGCCTGAGGGCACCTTC. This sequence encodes CAWSSRSRLPEGTF.